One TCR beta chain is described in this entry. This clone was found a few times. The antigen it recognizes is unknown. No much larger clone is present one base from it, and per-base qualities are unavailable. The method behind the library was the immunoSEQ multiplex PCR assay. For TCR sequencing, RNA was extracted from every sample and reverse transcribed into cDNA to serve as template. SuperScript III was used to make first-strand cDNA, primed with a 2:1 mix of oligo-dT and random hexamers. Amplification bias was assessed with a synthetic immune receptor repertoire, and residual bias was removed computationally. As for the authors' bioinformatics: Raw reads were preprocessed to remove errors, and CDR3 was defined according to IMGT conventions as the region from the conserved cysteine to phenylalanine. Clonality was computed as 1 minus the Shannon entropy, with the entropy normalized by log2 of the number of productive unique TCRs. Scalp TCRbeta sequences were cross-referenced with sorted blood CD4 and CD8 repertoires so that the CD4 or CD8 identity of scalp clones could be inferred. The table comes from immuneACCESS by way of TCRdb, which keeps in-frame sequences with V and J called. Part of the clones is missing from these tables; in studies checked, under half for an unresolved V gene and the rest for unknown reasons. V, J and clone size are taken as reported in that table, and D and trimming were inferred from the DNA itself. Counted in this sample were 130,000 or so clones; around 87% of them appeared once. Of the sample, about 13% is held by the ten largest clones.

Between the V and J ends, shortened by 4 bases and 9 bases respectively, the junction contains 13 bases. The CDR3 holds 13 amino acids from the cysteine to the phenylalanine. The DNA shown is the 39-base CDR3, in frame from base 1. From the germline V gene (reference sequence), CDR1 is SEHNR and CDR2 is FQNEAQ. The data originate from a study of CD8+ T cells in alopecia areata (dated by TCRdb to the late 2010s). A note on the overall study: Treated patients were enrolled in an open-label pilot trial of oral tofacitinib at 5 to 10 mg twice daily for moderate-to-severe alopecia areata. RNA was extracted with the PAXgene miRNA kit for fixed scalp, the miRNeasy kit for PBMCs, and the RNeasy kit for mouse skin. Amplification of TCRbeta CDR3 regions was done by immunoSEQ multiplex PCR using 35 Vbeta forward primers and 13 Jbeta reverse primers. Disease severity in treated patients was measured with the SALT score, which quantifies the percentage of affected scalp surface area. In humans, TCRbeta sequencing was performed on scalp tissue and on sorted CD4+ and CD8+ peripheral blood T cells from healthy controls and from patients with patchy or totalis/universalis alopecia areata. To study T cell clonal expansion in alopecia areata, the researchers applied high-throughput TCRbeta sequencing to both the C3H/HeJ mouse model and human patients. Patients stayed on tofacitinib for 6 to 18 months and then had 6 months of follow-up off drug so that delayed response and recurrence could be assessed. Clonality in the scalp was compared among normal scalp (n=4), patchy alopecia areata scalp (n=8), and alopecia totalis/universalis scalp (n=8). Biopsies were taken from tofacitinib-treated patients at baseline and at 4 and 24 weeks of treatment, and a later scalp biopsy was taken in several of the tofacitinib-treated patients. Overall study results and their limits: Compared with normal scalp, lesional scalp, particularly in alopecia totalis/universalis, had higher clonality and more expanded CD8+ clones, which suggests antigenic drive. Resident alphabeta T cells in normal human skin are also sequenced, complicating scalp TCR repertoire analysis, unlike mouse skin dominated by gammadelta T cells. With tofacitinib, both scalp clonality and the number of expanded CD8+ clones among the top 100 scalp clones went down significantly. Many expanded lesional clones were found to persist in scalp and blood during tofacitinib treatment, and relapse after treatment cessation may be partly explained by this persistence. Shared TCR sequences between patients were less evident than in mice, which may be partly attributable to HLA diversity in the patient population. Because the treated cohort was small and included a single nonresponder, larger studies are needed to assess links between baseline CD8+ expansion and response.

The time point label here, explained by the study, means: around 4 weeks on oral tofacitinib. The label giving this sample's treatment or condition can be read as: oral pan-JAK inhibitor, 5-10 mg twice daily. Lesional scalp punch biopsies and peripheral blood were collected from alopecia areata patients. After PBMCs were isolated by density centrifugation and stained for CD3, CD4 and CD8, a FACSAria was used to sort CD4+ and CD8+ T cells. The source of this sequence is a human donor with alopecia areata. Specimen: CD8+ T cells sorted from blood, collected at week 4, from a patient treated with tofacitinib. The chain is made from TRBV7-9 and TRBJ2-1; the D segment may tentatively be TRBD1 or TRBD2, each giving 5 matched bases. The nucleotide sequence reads TGTGCCAGCAGCTCCCAGGGAGACAGTGAGCAGTTCTTC. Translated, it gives CASSSQGDSEQFF. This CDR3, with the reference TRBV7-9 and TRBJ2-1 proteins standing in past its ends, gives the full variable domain DTGVSQNPRHKITKRGQNVTFRCDPISEHNRLYWYRQTLGQGPEFLTYFQNEAQLEKSRLLSDRFSAERPKGSFSTLEIQRTEQGDSAMYLCASSSQGDSEQFFGPGTRLTVL.